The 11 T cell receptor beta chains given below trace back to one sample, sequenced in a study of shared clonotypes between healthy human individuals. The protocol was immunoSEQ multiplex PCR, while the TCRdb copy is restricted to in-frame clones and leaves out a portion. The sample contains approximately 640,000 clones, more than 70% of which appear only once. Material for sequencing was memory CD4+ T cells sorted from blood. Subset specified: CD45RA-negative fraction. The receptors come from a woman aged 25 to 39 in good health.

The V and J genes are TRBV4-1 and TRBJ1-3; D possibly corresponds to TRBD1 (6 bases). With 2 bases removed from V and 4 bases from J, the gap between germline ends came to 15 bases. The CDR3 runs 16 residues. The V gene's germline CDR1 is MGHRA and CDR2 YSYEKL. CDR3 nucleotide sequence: TGCGCCAGCAGCCAACCATCGGGAGGGGGAGGAAACACCATATATTTT. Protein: CASSQPSGGGGNTIYF.

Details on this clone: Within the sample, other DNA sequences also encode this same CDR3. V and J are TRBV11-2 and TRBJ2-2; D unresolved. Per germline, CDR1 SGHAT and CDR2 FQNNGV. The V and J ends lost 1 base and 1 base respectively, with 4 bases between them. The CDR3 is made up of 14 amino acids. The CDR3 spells CASSLVRNTGELFF. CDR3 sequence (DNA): TGTGCCAGCAGCTTAGTAAGGAACACCGGGGAGCTGTTTTTT. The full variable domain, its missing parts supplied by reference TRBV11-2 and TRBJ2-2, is EAGVAQSPRYKIIEKRQSVAFWCNPISGHATLYWYQQILGQGPKLLIQFQNNGVVDDSQLPKDRFSAERLKGVDSTLKIQPAKLEDSAVYLCASSLVRNTGELFFGEGSRLTVL.

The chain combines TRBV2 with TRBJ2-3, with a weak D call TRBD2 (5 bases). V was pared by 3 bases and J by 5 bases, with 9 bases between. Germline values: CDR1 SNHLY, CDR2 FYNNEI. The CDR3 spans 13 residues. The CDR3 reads CASSDDGVDTQYF. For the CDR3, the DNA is TGTGCCAGCAGTGACGACGGGGTAGATACGCAGTATTTT.

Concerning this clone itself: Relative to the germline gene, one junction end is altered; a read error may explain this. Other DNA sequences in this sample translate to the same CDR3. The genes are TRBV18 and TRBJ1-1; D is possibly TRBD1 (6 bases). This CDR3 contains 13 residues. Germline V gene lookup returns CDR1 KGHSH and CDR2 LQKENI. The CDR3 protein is CASSPQGNTEAFF. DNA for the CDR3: TGTGCCAGCTCCCCACAGGGGAACACTGAAGCTTTCTTT.

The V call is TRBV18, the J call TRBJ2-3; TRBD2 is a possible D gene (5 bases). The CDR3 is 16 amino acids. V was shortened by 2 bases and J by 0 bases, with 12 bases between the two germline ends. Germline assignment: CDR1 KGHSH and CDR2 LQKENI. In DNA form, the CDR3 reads TGTGCCAGCTCACCAAGGCCAGCGGAGAGCACAGATACGCAGTATTTT. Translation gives CASSPRPAESTDTQYF. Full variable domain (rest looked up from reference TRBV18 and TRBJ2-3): NAGVMQNPRHLVRRRGQEARLRCSPMKGHSHVYWYRQLPEEGLKFMVYLQKENIIDESGMPKERFSAEFPKEGPSILRIQQVVRGDSAAYFCASSPRPAESTDTQYFGPGTRLTVL.

The CDR3, as DNA: TGTGCCAGCAGCTTAGCGACTAGCGTGAACACCGGGGAGCTGTTTTTT. Translating gives CASSLATSVNTGELFF. The chain links TRBV11-3 to TRBJ2-2; TRBD2 agrees at 8 bases. CDR1 is SGHNT, CDR2 YENEEA, per germline. The V and J ends lost 1 base and 1 base, in that order; junction bases with no gene match: 2. There are 16 residues in the CDR3.

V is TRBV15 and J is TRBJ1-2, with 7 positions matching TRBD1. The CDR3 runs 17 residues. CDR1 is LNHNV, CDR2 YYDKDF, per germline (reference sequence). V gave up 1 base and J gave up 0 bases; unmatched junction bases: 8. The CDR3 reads CATSRVLRDRANYGYTF. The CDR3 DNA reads TGTGCCACCAGCAGAGTATTACGTGACAGGGCTAACTATGGCTACACCTTC. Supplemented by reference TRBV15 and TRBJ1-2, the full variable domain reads DAMVIQNPRYQVTQFGKPVTLSCSQTLNHNVMYWYQQKSSQAPKLLFHYYDKDFNNEADTPDNFQSRRPNTSFCFLDIRSPGLGDTAMYLCATSRVLRDRANYGYTFGSGTRLTVV.

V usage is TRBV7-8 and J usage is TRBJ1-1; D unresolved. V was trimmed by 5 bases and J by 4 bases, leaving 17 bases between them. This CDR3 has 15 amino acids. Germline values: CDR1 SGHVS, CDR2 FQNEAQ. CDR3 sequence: CASSPYLGFGTEAFF. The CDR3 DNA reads TGTGCCAGCAGCCCCTACTTGGGGTTTGGCACTGAAGCTTTCTTT.

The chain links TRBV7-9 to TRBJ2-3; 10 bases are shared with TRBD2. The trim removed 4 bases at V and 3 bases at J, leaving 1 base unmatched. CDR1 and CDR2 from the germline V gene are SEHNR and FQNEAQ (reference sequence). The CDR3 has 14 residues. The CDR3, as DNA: TGTGCCAGCAGCTCGACTAGCGGGACAGATACGCAGTATTTT. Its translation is CASSSTSGTDTQYF.

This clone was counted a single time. CDR3 sequence reads: CASSWDSTNTGELFF. The CDR3 DNA follows: TGTGCCAGCAGTTGGGACAGCACGAACACCGGGGAGCTGTTTTTT. This rearrangement joins TRBV6-5 to TRBJ2-2, with TRBD1 identical over 7 bases. V lost 4 bases, J lost 0 bases, and 2 bases stayed unmatched. Germline assignment: CDR1 MNHEY and CDR2 SVGAGI. The CDR3 is 15 residues long.

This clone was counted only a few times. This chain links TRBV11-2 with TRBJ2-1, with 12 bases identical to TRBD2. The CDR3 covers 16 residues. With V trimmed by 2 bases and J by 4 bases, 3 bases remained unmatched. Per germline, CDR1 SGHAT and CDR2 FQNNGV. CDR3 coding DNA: TGTGCCAGCAGCTTACCAGGACTAGCGGGGTACAATGAGCAGTTCTTC. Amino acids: CASSLPGLAGYNEQFF.